This note documents a single T cell receptor (beta chain) sequence. The data stem from a study of T cell responses to AZD1222 COVID-19 vaccine. Sequenced by immunoSEQ multiplex PCR; TCRdb stores in-frame clones only, minus some. The sample contains roughly 86,000 clones, roughly 85% of which appear only once. Pooling covered second doses at about 4 or about 12 weeks. Per the germline V gene, CDR1 is SGHAT and CDR2 is FQNNGV. V lost 5 bases, J lost 7 bases, and 14 bases lay in between. The CDR3 covers 13 residues. The sequence derives from an adult who received the AZD1222 COVID-19 vaccine. V and J are TRBV11-2 and TRBJ1-2; maybe TRBD1 (5 bases). This sample comprised peripheral blood, obtained 28 days after the second AZD1222 dose. The CDR3 here is CASSPRQGSGYTF. CDR3 coding DNA: TGTGCCAGCAGCCCCCGGCAGGGCAGTGGCTACACCTTC.